This TCR beta chain came from a study of blood T cells in healthy people across ages. A few counts support this clonotype. Trimming took 0 bases from V and 10 from J, leaving 22 bases between them. This CDR3 region has 17 residues. Germline V CDR1 and CDR2: MNHEY, SVGAGI. Using a J-beta primer mix together with a sample-barcoded 5' primer, a second PCR was run for roughly 6 to 11 cycles. Each CDR3 protein gets one entry after TCRdb re-called the 5' RACE reads with MiXCR. The sample holds approximately 1,700,000 distinct CDR3 sequences, around 40% seen once. V is TRBV6-5 and J is TRBJ2-1; tentatively, D is TRBD2 (6 bases). The receptor was isolated from a human donor in good health. Specimen: blood. Here the CDR3 reads CASSYSPQPLGGEEQFF. The CDR3 DNA reads TGTGCCAGCAGTTACTCGCCCCAACCCCTCGGGGGAGAAGAGCAGTTCTTC.